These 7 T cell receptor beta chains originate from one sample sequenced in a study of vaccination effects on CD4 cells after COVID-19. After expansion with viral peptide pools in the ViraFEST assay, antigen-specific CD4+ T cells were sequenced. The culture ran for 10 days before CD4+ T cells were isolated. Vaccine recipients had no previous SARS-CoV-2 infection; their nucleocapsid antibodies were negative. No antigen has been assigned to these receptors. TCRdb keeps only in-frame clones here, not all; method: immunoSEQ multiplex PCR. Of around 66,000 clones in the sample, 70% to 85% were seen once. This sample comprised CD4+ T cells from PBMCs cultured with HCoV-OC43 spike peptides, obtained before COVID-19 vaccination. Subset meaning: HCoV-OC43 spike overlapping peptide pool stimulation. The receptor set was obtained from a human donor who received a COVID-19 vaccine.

CDR3 DNA sequence: TGTGCCAGCAGCATCTATGGCTACACCTTC. It translates to CASSIYGYTF. The chain recombines TRBV12-3 or TRBV12-4 with TRBJ1-2; D is unresolved. The germline V and J ends were trimmed by 6 bases and 4 bases, with 3 bases remaining between them. This CDR3 contains 10 residues.

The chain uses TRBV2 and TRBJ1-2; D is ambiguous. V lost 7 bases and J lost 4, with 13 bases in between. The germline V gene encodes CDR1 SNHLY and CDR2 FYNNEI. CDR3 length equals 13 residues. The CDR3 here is CASTPVGLYGYTF. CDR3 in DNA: TGTGCCAGCACCCCCGTGGGTCTCTATGGCTACACCTTC.

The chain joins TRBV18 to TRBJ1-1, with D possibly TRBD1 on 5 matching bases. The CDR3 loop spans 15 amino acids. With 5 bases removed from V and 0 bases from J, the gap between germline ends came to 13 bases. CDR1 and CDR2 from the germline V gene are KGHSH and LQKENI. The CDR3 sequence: CASSKTDRMNTEAFF. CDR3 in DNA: TGTGCCAGCTCAAAAACCGACAGAATGAACACTGAAGCTTTCTTT.

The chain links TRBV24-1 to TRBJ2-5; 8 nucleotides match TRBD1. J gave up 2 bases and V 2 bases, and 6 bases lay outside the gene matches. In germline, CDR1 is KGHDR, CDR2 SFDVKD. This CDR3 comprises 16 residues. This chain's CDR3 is CATSDYSRTGQETQYF. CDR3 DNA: TGTGCCACCAGTGATTACTCACGGACAGGGCAAGAGACCCAGTACTTC.

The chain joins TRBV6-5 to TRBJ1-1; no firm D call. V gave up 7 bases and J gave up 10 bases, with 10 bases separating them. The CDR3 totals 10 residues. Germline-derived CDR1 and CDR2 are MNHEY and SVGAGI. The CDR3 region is CASIGPRAFF. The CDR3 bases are TGTGCCAGCATCGGTCCGAGAGCTTTCTTT.

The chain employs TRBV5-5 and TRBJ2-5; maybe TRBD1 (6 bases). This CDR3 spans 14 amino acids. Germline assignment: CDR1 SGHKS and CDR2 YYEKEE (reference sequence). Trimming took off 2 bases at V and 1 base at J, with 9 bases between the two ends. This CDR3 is CASSFHRVQETQYF. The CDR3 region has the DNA TGTGCCAGCAGCTTCCACAGGGTCCAAGAGACCCAGTACTTC.

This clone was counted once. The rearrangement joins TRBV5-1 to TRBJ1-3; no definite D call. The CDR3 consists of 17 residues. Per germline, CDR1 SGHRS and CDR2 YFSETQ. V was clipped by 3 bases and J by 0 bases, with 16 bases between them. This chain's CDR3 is CASSYQANSPSGNTIYF. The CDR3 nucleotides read TGCGCCAGCAGCTACCAGGCGAACTCACCCTCTGGAAACACCATATATTTT.